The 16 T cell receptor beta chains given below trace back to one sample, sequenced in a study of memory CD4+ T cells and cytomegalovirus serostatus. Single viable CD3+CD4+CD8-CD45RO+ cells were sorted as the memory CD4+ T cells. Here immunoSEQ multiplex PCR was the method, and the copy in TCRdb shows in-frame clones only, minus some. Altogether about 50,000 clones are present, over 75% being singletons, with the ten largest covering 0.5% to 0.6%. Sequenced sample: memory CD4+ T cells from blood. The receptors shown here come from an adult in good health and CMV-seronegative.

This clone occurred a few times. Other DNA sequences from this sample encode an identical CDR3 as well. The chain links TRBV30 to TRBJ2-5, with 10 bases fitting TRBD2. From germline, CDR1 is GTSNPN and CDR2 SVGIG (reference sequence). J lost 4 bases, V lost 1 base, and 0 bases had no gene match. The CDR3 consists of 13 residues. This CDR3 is CAWSGLAGETQYF. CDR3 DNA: TGTGCCTGGAGTGGACTAGCGGGAGAGACCCAGTACTTC.

CDR3 DNA sequence: TGTGCCAGCAAGTTTCCGGACGGTGGCCGCTATGGCTACACCTTC. This codes for CASKFPDGGRYGYTF. The chain has TRBV7-9 and TRBJ1-2; D remains unclear. The ends were cut back, 7 bases at V and 4 bases at J, with 19 bases in the middle. The CDR3 is made up of 15 amino acids. The germline V gene encodes CDR1 SEHNR and CDR2 FQNEAQ (reference sequence). The complete variable domain, with remaining parts taken from reference TRBV7-9 and TRBJ1-2, reads DTGVSQNPRHKITKRGQNVTFRCDPISEHNRLYWYRQTLGQGPEFLTYFQNEAQLEKSRLLSDRFSAERPKGSFSTLEIQRTEQGDSAMYLCASKFPDGGRYGYTFGSGTRLTVV.

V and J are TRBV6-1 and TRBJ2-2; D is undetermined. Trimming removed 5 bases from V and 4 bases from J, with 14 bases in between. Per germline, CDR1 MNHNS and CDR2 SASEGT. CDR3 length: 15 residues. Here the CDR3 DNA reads TGTGCCAGCAGTTTTGGCGGCGGTATCACCGGGGAGCTGTTTTTT. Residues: CASSFGGGITGELFF.

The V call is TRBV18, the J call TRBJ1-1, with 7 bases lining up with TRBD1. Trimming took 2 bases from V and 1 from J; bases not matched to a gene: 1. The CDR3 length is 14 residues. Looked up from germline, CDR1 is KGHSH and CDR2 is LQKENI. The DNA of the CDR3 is TGTGCCAGCTCACCAGGGACAGCGAACACTGAAGCTTTCTTT. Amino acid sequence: CASSPGTANTEAFF.

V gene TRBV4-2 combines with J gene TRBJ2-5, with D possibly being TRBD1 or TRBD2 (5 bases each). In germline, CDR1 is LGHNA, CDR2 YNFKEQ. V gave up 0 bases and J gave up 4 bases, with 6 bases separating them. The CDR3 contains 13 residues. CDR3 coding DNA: TGTGCCAGCAGCCAAGATGGGGGAGAGACCCAGTACTTC. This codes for CASSQDGGETQYF.

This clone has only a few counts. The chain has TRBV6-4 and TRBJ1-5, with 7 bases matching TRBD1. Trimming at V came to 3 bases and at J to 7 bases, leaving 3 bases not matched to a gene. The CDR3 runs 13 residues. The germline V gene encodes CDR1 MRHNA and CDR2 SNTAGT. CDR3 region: CASSEVTGQPQHF. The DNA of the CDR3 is TGTGCCAGCAGTGAAGTGACAGGGCAGCCCCAGCATTTT.

CDR3 DNA: TGTGCCACCAGAGGGGCGGGAAGGAATCAGCCCCAGCATTTT. Translated: CATRGAGRNQPQHF. The J gene is TRBJ1-5, the V gene TRBV7-8; maybe TRBD1 (5 bases). In germline, CDR1 is SGHVS, CDR2 FQNEAQ. The V end lost 10 bases, the J end lost 4 bases, and 17 bases lay between the germline ends. The CDR3 totals 14 residues.

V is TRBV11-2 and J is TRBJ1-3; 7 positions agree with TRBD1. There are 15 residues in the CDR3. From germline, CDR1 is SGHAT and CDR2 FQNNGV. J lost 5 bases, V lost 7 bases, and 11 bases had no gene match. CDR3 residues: CASTSSWTGRNTIYF. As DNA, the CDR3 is TGTGCCAGCACCTCCTCCTGGACAGGCAGAAACACCATATATTTT.

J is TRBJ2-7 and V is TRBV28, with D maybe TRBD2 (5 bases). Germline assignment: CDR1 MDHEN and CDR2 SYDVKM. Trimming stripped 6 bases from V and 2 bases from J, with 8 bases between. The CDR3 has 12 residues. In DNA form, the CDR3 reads TGTGCCAGCAGCATCGGGGCCTACGAGCAGTACTTC. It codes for CASSIGAYEQYF.

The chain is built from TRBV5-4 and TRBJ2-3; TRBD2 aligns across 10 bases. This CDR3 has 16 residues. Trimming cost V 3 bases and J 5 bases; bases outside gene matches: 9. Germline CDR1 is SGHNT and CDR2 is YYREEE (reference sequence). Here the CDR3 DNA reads TGTGCCAGCAGCTCCCCAGCGGGGGGGCAGGAAGATACGCAGTATTTT. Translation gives CASSSPAGGQEDTQYF.

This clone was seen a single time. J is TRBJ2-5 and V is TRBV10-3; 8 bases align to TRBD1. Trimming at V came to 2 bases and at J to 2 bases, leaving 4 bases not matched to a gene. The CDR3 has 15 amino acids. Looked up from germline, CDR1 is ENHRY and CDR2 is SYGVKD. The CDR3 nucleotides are TGTGCCATCAGTGAGCCCAACAGGGGGCAAGAGACCCAGTACTTC. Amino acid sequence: CAISEPNRGQETQYF.

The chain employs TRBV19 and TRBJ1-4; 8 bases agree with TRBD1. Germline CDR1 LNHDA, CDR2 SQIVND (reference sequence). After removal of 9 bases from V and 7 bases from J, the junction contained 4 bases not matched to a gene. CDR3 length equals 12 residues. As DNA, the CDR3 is TGTGCCAGAGGGACAGGCTTTGAAAAACTGTTTTTT. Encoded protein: CARGTGFEKLFF.

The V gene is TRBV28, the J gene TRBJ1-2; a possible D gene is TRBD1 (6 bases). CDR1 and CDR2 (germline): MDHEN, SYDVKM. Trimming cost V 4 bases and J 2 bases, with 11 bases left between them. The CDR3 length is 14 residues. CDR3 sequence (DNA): TGTGCCAGCAGTTCACTTACAGGGAACTATGGCTACACCTTC. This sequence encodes CASSSLTGNYGYTF.

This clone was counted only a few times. The CDR3 protein is CASSEQGAGNTEAFF. CDR3 coding DNA: TGCGCCAGCAGTGAACAGGGGGCCGGGAACACTGAAGCTTTCTTT. The V gene is TRBV5-1, the J gene TRBJ1-1; 9 nucleotides match TRBD1. The ends lost 5 bases at V and 1 base at J; junction bases unmatched: 6. Germline V lookup: CDR1 SGHRS, CDR2 YFSETQ. This CDR3 comprises 15 residues.

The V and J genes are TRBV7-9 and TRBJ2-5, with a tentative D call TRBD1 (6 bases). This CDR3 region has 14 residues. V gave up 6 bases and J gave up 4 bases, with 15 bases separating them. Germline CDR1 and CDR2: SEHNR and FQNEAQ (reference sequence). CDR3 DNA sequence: TGTGCCAGCAGGTTCCAGGGGTCGGTAGAGACCCAGTACTTC. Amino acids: CASRFQGSVETQYF.

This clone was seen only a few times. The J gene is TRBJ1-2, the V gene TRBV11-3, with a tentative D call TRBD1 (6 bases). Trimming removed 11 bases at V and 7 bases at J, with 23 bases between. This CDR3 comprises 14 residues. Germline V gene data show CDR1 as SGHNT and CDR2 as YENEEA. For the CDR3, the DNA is TGTGCCGCGGCAGACGACTCTAACAGGGTTGGCTACACCTTC. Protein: CAAADDSNRVGYTF. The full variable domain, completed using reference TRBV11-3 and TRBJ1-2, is EAGVVQSPRYKIIEKKQPVAFWCNPISGHNTLYWYLQNLGQGPELLIRYENEEAVDDSQLPKDRFSAERLKGVDSTLKIQPAELGDSAVYLCAAADDSNRVGYTFGSGTRLTVV.